Listed here are 27 T cell receptor beta chains from one sample, sequenced in a study of cytomegalovirus exposure and HLA in healthy donors. In the PCR, 60 Vbeta and 13 Jbeta primers were used. Profiling relied on immunoSEQ multiplex PCR, and the TCRdb table lists in-frame clones only, not all of them. The sample includes some 130,000 clones, roughly 72% of them seen just once. The sequenced sample consisted of PBMCs. The receptors come from a woman aged 45 to 65 in good health and CMV-seronegative.

The rearrangement uses TRBV6-1 and TRBJ2-6; TRBD1 matches 7 bases. Germline CDR1 and CDR2: MNHNS and SASEGT. J was trimmed by 3 bases and V by 5 bases; bases with no gene match: 1. The length of the CDR3 is 14 residues. The CDR3 DNA sequence: TGTGCCAGCAGTCGGGACAGTGGGGCCAACGTCCTGACTTTC. It codes for CASSRDSGANVLTF.

The chain combines TRBV14 with TRBJ2-1; 10 bases agree with TRBD2. The V segment lost 4 bases and the J segment 5 bases; nucleotides outside the gene matches: 14. The V gene's germline CDR1 is SGHDN and CDR2 FVKESK. CDR3 size: 18 residues. The CDR3 bases are TGTGCCAGCAGCCCCCCTCACAGAACTAGCGGGATTAACAATGAGCAGTTCTTC. It yields the protein CASSPPHRTSGINNEQFF.

J is TRBJ1-2 and V is TRBV11-3, with a weak D call TRBD1 (5 bases). The CDR3 covers 12 residues. The germline gives CDR1 SGHNT, CDR2 YENEEA. With 4 bases removed from V and 5 bases from J, the gap between germline ends came to 8 bases. The CDR3 protein is CASSSREYGYTF. The CDR3 DNA follows: TGTGCCAGCAGCTCCAGGGAATATGGCTACACCTTC. The whole variable domain, remainder taken from reference TRBV11-3 and TRBJ1-2, is EAGVVQSPRYKIIEKKQPVAFWCNPISGHNTLYWYLQNLGQGPELLIRYENEEAVDDSQLPKDRFSAERLKGVDSTLKIQPAELGDSAVYLCASSSREYGYTFGSGTRLTVV.

A single count supports this clone. This chain joins TRBV11-2 and TRBJ2-3, with 11 bases fitting TRBD2. The CDR3 has 18 amino acids. The V segment lost 5 bases and the J segment 4 bases; nucleotides outside the gene matches: 14. Germline lookup yields CDR1 SGHAT and CDR2 FQNNGV. Written as DNA, the CDR3 is TGTGCCAGCAGCCCCTTCCATACTAGCGGGAGTAGACCAGATACGCAGTATTTT. It yields the protein CASSPFHTSGSRPDTQYF.

This chain connects TRBV6-1 to TRBJ2-3, with 8 nucleotides matching TRBD2. With V trimmed by 2 bases and J by 3 bases, 4 bases remained unmatched. The CDR3 is 15 amino acids. The germline V gene encodes CDR1 MNHNS and CDR2 SASEGT. The CDR3: CASSERERETDTQYF. CDR3 nucleotides: TGTGCCAGCAGTGAACGAGAGCGGGAGACAGATACGCAGTATTTT.

This clone showed up just a few times. The chain employs TRBV27 and TRBJ1-2; 11 nucleotides agree with TRBD1. Germline V gene sequence: CDR1 MNHEY, CDR2 SMNVEV (reference sequence). V was clipped by 4 bases and J by 4 bases; unmatched bases: 2. The CDR3 loop spans 14 amino acids. The CDR3 protein is CASSSGTGGYGYTF. The DNA for the CDR3 is TGTGCCAGCAGTTCCGGGACAGGGGGCTATGGCTACACCTTC.

The chain uses TRBV28 and TRBJ1-5; D gene ambiguous. The length of the CDR3 is 11 residues. Germline V gene sequence: CDR1 MDHEN, CDR2 SYDVKM. Trimming pared 6 bases from V and 9 bases from J, leaving 9 bases between. As DNA, the CDR3 is TGTGCCAGCAGCTCCGTGGCGCCCCAGCATTTT. It encodes CASSSVAPQHF.

CDR3 bases: TGTGCCATCAGTGATCTAGCGGGAGGTACGCAGTATTTT. This codes for CAISDLAGGTQYF. The chain links TRBV10-3 to TRBJ2-3, with 11 bases aligning to TRBD2. J was trimmed by 8 bases and V by 3 bases; bases with no gene match: 1. Germline V gene sequence: CDR1 ENHRY, CDR2 SYGVKD. The CDR3 is 13 amino acids.

The chain carries TRBV7-2 and TRBJ2-3; 12 bases fit TRBD2. CDR3 length: 17 amino acids. The germline V gene encodes CDR1 SGHTA and CDR2 FQGNSA. V shed 3 bases, J shed 2 bases, and the junction held 6 bases outside the gene matches. The CDR3: CASSFAGLAGNTDTQYF. CDR3 DNA sequence: TGTGCCAGCAGCTTCGCCGGACTAGCGGGGAACACAGATACGCAGTATTTT. The full variable domain, rest sourced from reference TRBV7-2 and TRBJ2-3, is GAGVSQSPSNKVTEKGKDVELRCDPISGHTALYWYRQSLGQGLEFLIYFQGNSAPDKSGLPSDRFSAERTGGSVSTLTIQRTQQEDSAVYLCASSFAGLAGNTDTQYFGPGTRLTVL.

Notes on this clone: The germline gene is not matched at one end of the junction; a read error may be the cause. V and J are TRBV4-3 and TRBJ1-2, with D perhaps matching TRBD1 (5 bases). The CDR3 covers 18 residues. Germline V lookup: CDR1 LGHNA, CDR2 YSLEER. The CDR3 bases are TGCGCCAGCAGCCAAGATCTCCATGGGGAGGGGTCTTACTATGGCTACCCCTTC. Translation: CASSQDLHGEGSYYGYPF.

This clone was detected ten times or more. V usage is TRBV29-1 and J usage is TRBJ2-7, with 9 positions matching TRBD1. The germline gives CDR1 SQVTM, CDR2 ANQGSEA. With 6 bases clipped from V and 7 bases from J, the junction kept 7 bases outside the gene matches. There are 12 residues in the CDR3. Written as DNA, the CDR3 is TGCAGCGTGGCTACGACAGGGGGGGAGCAGTACTTC. This encodes CSVATTGGEQYF.

The chain joins TRBV7-8 to TRBJ2-7; 12 nucleotides line up with TRBD2. Germline V gene lookup returns CDR1 SGHVS and CDR2 FQNEAQ. This CDR3 has 16 amino acids. V shed 1 base and J 6 bases; nucleotides not matched to a gene: 7. The CDR3 is CASSLVTSGSRGEQYF. CDR3 nucleotides: TGTGCCAGCAGCTTAGTGACTAGCGGGAGCAGGGGCGAGCAGTACTTC.

The chain uses TRBV7-3 and TRBJ1-5, with D perhaps TRBD1 (5 bases). This CDR3 is 13 amino acids long. Deletions cut 2 bases from V and 6 bases from J, with 8 bases between. Germline CDR1 SGHTA, CDR2 FQGTGA. Here the CDR3 DNA reads TGTGCCAGCAGCTTAGGGGGGGGTCAGCCCCAGCATTTT. This gives the protein CASSLGGGQPQHF.

The sample holds one count of this clone. The rearrangement joins TRBV27 to TRBJ1-2, with TRBD1 as a possible D gene (5 bases). This CDR3 spans 13 amino acids. Germline V lookup: CDR1 MNHEY, CDR2 SMNVEV (reference sequence). The V gene lost 3 bases and the J gene lost 4 bases, with 9 bases spanning the gap. The chain's CDR3 is CASSLGGGYGYTF. CDR3 DNA sequence: TGTGCCAGCAGTTTGGGGGGGGGCTATGGCTACACCTTC.

V is TRBV4-1 and J is TRBJ2-3, with TRBD2 matching 9 bases. V lost 2 bases, J lost 4 bases, and 16 bases stayed unmatched. The CDR3 totals 19 residues. Germline V gene sequence: CDR1 MGHRA, CDR2 YSYEKL. The DNA of the CDR3 is TGCGCCAGCAGCCAACGTGGACTAGCGCGAGACGTAATTTCAGATACGCAGTATTTT. This encodes CASSQRGLARDVISDTQYF.

CDR3: CASSVSRTSGTGEQYF. CDR3 nucleotide sequence: TGTGCCAGCAGCGTATCACGGACTAGCGGGACGGGGGAGCAGTACTTC. This rearrangement joins TRBV9 to TRBJ2-7; 12 bases map to TRBD2. With V trimmed by 1 base and J by 7 bases, 9 bases remained unmatched. The CDR3 loop spans 16 amino acids. Germline V gene sequence: CDR1 SGDLS, CDR2 YYNGEE.

This chain connects TRBV15 to TRBJ2-1, with 14 bases matching TRBD2. The length of the CDR3 is 16 residues. V trimming: 6 bases; J trimming: 10 bases; junction bases outside the gene matches: 11. CDR1 and CDR2 (germline): LNHNV, YYDKDF (reference sequence). CDR3 amino acids: CATRLTPGLAGEEQFF. As DNA, the CDR3 is TGTGCCACCAGGCTTACACCGGGACTAGCGGGAGAAGAGCAGTTCTTC.

The chain carries TRBV5-1 and TRBJ1-3; 7 bases map to TRBD1. The CDR3 runs 14 residues. With V trimmed by 7 bases and J by 4 bases, 8 bases remained unmatched. CDR1 is SGHRS and CDR2 is YFSETQ in the germline V gene. DNA for the CDR3: TGCGCCAGCGGACCACAGGGGAGGGGAAACACCATATATTTT. Protein: CASGPQGRGNTIYF.

With respect to this clone: The junction departs from germline at one end; a sequencing error may be responsible. The J gene is TRBJ1-1, the V gene TRBV6-1; tentatively, D is TRBD1 (5 bases). CDR1 and CDR2 from the germline V gene are MNHNS and SASEGT. The CDR3 consists of 14 residues. The CDR3 sequence: CASSEALRQGEAFF. The DNA for the CDR3 is TGTGCCAGCAGTGAAGCGCTTCGGCAGGGTGAAGCCTTCTTT.

This chain links TRBV7-6 with TRBJ1-4, with D unresolved. This CDR3 is built from 16 residues. Trimming took off 1 base at V and 7 bases at J, with 16 bases between the two ends. The germline V gene has CDR1 SGHVS and CDR2 FNYEAQ. CDR3 bases: TGTGCCAGCAGCTTAGATTACGGAGGCCGGTCTGAAAAACTGTTTTTT. It yields the protein CASSLDYGGRSEKLFF. Looking up the rest from reference TRBV7-6 and TRBJ1-4 gives the full variable domain: GAGVSQSPRYKVTKRGQDVALRCDPISGHVSLYWYRQALGQGPEFLTYFNYEAQQDKSGLPNDRFSAERPEGSISTLTIQRTEQRDSAMYRCASSLDYGGRSEKLFFGSGTQLSVL.

The V and J genes are TRBV6-1 and TRBJ2-7; the match to TRBD1 covers 9 bases. The CDR3 extends over 14 amino acids. The ends lost 6 bases at V and 5 bases at J; junction bases unmatched: 8. Germline V CDR1 and CDR2: MNHNS, SASEGT. The CDR3 sequence is CASREPGQGHEQYV. DNA of the CDR3: TGTGCCAGCAGGGAACCGGGACAGGGACACGAGCAGTACGTC.

The chain joins TRBV29-1 to TRBJ1-3; no firm D call. Germline-derived CDR1 and CDR2 are SQVTM and ANQGSEA. There are 13 residues in the CDR3. The V and J ends lost 2 bases and 0 bases respectively, with 5 bases between them. The CDR3 sequence is CSVERSSGNTIYF. The CDR3 DNA reads TGCAGCGTTGAACGTAGCTCTGGAAACACCATATATTTT.

This clone was detected a few times. CDR3 DNA: TGTGCCAGTAGTATTTCCGTGGCAGTCAACTATGGCTACACCTTC. As protein: CASSISVAVNYGYTF. The rearrangement links TRBV19 to TRBJ1-2; D is unclear. Germline V gene sequence: CDR1 LNHDA, CDR2 SQIVND (reference sequence). The V end was cut by 3 bases, the J end by 2 bases, with 13 bases between. The CDR3 consists of 15 residues.

J is TRBJ1-1 and V is TRBV28; 8 nucleotides line up with TRBD1. Germline V gene lookup returns CDR1 MDHEN and CDR2 SYDVKM. The J segment lost 4 bases and the V segment lost 5 bases, leaving 15 bases of the junction unmatched. The CDR3 runs 17 residues. CDR3 in amino acids: CASSHLRDRGYGTEAFF. The CDR3 DNA sequence: TGTGCCAGCAGTCACCTCAGAGACAGGGGATATGGCACTGAAGCTTTCTTT.

Of note for this clone: Compared with germline, one end of the junction differs, possibly owing to a read error. This chain joins TRBV10-3 and TRBJ1-5; 8 nucleotides align to TRBD1. The CDR3 has 15 residues. Per the germline V gene, CDR1 is ENHRY and CDR2 is SYGVKD. For the CDR3, the DNA is TGTGCCATCAGTGAATTAGGACAGGGCAACCAGCCCCAGCATTTT. This encodes CAISELGQGNQPQHF.

This clone occurred a few times. The gene calls are TRBV7-8 and TRBJ2-7; weak D call: TRBD1 (5 bases). The germline V gene has CDR1 SGHVS and CDR2 FQNEAQ. Trimming shortened V by 1 base and J by 0 bases, and 10 bases separated the two germline ends. CDR3 length: 15 residues. This chain's CDR3 is CASSLVGASSYEQYF. CDR3 sequence (DNA): TGTGCCAGCAGCTTAGTAGGGGCCAGCTCCTACGAGCAGTACTTC.

The CDR3 DNA reads as TGTGCCAGCAGTTTGACTTGGCTTAGCACAGATACGCAGTATTTT. Amino acid sequence: CASSLTWLSTDTQYF. V is TRBV27 and J is TRBJ2-3; unclear D gene. V dropped 3 bases and J dropped 0 bases, with 10 bases sitting between them. Germline lookup yields CDR1 MNHEY and CDR2 SMNVEV (reference sequence). This CDR3 contains 15 residues.